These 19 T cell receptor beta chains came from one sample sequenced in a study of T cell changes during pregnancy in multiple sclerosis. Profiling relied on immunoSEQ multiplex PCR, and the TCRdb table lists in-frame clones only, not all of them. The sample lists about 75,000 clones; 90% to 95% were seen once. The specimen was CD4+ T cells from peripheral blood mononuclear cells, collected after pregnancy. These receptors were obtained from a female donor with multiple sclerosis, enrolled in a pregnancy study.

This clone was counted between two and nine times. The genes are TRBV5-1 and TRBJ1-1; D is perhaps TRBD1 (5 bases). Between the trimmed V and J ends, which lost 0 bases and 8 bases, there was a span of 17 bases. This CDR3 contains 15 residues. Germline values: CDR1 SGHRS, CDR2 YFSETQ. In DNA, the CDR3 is TGCGCCAGCAGCTTGGAAACAGGCTCCGGTCGAGAAGCTTTCTTT. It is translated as CASSLETGSGREAFF.

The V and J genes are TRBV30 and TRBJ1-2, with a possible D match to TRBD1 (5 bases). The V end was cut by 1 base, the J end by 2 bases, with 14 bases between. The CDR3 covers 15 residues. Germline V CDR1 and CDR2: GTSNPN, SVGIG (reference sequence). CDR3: CAWSALVGLNYGYTF. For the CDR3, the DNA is TGTGCCTGGAGTGCCCTTGTGGGACTGAACTATGGCTACACCTTC.

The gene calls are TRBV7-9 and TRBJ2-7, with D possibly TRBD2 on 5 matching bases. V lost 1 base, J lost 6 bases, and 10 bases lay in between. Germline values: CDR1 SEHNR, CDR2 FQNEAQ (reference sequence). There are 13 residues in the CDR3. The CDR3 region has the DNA TGTGCCAGCAGCTTAGGAGCGGTAGGCGAGCAGTACTTC. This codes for CASSLGAVGEQYF.

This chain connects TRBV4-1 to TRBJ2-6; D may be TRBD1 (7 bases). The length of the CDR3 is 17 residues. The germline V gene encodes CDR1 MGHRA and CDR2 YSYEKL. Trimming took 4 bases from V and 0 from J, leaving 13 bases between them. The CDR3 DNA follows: TGCGCCAGCAGCCTACGGGGGACAGCCTCTGGGGCCAACGTCCTGACTTTC. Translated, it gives CASSLRGTASGANVLTF.

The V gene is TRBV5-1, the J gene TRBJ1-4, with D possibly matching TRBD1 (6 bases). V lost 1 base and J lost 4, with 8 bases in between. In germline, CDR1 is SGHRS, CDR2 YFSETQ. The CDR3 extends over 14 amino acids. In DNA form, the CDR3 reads TGCGCCAGCAGCTTGACAGGGAGTAATGAAAAACTGTTTTTT. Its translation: CASSLTGSNEKLFF.

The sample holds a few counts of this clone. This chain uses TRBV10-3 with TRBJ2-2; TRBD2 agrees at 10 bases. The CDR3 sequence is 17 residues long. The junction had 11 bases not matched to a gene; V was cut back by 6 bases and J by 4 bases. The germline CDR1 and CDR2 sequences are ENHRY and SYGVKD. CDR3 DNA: TGTGCCATCAGCCTTAGTTTAGCGGGAGGCCCCACCGGGGAGCTGTTTTTT. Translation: CAISLSLAGGPTGELFF.

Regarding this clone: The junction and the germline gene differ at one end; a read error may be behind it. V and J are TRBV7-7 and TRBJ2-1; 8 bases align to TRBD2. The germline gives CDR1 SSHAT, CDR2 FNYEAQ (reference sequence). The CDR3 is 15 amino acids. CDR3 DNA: TGTGCTAGCAGCTTAGGGGCGGGAGGCTTTGATGAGCAGTTCTTC. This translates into CASSLGAGGFDEQFF.

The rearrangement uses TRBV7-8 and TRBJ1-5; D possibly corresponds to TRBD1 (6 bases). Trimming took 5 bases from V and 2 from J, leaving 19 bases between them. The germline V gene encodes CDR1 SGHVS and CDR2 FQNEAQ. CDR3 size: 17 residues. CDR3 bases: TGTGCCAGCAGCCAGGGCTGGTCGGGGGGCGGCAATCAGCCCCAGCATTTT. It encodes CASSQGWSGGGNQPQHF.

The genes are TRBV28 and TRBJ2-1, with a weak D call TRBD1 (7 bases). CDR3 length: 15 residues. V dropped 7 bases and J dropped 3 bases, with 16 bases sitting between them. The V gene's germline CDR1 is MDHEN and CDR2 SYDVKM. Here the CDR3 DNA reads TGTGCCAGCACCCGAGGGGGGACAGTCTACAATGAGCAGTTCTTC. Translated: CASTRGGTVYNEQFF.

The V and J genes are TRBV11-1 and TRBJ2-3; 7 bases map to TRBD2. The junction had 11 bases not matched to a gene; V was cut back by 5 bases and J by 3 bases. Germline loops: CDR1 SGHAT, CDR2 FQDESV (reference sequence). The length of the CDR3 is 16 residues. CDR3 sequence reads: CASSQKRGEGTDTQYF. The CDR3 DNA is TGTGCCAGCAGCCAAAAACGGGGGGAGGGGACAGATACGCAGTATTTT. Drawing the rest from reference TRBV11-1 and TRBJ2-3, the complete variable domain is EAEVAQSPRYKITEKSQAVAFWCDPISGHATLYWYRQILGQGPELLVQFQDESVVDDSQLPKDRFSAERLKGVDSTLKIQPAELGDSAMYLCASSQKRGEGTDTQYFGPGTRLTVL.

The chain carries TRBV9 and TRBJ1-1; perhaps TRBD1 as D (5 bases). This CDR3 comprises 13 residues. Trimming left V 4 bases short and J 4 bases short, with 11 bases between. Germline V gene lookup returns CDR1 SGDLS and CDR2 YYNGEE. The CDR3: CASSPHGGTEAFF. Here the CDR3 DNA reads TGTGCCAGCAGCCCCCACGGGGGCACTGAAGCTTTCTTT.

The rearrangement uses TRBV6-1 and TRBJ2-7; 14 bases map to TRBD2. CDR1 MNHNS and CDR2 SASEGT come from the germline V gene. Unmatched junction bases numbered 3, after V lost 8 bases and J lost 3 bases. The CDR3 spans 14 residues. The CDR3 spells CASLGTSGSYEQYF. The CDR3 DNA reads TGTGCCAGCCTCGGGACTAGCGGGAGCTACGAGCAGTACTTC.

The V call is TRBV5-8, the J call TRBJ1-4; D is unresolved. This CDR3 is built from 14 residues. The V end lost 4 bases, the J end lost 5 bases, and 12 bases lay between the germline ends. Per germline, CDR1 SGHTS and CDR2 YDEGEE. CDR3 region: CASSIGVFNEKLFF. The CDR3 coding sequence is TGTGCCAGCAGCATCGGGGTGTTCAATGAAAAACTGTTTTTT.

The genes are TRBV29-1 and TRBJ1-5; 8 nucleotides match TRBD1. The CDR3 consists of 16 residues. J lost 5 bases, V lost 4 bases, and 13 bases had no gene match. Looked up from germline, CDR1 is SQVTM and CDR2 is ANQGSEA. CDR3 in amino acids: CSVVTQGALGDQPQHF. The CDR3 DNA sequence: TGCAGCGTTGTAACCCAGGGGGCTTTAGGGGATCAGCCCCAGCATTTT. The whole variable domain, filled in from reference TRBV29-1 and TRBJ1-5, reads SAVISQKPSRDICQRGTSLTIQCQVDSQVTMMFWYRQQPGQSLTLIATANQGSEATYESGFVIDKFPISRPNLTFSTLTVSNMSPEDSSIYLCSVVTQGALGDQPQHFGDGTRLSIL.

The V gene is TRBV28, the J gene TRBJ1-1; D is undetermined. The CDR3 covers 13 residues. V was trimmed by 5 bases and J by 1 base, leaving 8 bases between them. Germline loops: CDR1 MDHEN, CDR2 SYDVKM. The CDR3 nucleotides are TGTGCCAGCAGTCCCCAACAGAACACTGAAGCTTTCTTT. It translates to CASSPQQNTEAFF.

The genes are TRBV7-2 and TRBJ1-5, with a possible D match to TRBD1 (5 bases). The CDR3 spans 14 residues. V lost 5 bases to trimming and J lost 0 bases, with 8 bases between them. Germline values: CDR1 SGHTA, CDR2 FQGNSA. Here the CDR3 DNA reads TGTGCCAGCAGCCCGGGGGGTAGCAATCAGCCCCAGCATTTT. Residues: CASSPGGSNQPQHF.

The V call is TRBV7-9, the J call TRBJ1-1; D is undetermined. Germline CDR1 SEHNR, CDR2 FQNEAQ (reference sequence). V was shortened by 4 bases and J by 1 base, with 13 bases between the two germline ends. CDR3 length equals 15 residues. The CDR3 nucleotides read TGTGCCAGCAGCTCCTCCCACGGCGGGAACACTGAAGCTTTCTTT. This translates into CASSSSHGGNTEAFF.

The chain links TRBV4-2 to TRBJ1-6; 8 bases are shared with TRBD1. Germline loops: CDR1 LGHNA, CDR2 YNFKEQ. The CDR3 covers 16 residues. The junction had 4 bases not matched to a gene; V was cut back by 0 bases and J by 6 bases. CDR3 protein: CASSQEATGVNSPLHF. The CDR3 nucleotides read TGTGCCAGCAGCCAAGAGGCGACAGGGGTTAATTCACCCCTCCACTTT.

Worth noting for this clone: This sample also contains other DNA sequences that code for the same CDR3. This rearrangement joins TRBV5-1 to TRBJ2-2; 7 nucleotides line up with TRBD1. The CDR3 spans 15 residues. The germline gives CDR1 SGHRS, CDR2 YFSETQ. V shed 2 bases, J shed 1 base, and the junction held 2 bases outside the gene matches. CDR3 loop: CASSLRTGNTGELFF. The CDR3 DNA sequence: TGCGCCAGCAGCTTAAGGACAGGGAACACCGGGGAGCTGTTTTTT.